One sample yielded the 6 T cell receptor beta chains listed below, sequenced in a study of cytomegalovirus exposure and HLA in healthy donors. Use of 60 Vbeta and 13 Jbeta primers characterized the PCR. Assay used: immunoSEQ multiplex PCR; TCRdb lists only in-frame clones, some missing. This sample has 100,000 to 150,000 clones; about 74% occur once, and the top ten carry 4% to 4.5%. Sample: PBMCs. The receptor source for this set is a woman in her 50s in good health and CMV-seropositive.

Details on this clone: Other DNA variants within this sample encode the same CDR3. V usage is TRBV9 and J usage is TRBJ1-3; D is possibly TRBD1 (6 bases). Germline V gene lookup returns CDR1 SGDLS and CDR2 YYNGEE. With 2 bases removed from V and 0 bases from J, the gap between germline ends came to 9 bases. The CDR3 spans 15 residues. CDR3 amino acids: CASSVTGSSGNTIYF. Here the CDR3 DNA reads TGTGCCAGCAGCGTTACAGGGTCCTCTGGAAACACCATATATTTT.

Only a few counts were recorded for this clone. This chain links TRBV11-2 with TRBJ1-3, with 9 bases lining up with TRBD1. Per germline, CDR1 SGHAT and CDR2 FQNNGV. The V and J ends lost 2 bases and 3 bases, in that order; junction bases with no gene match: 2. This CDR3 has 15 amino acids. The CDR3 spells CASSLTGGGGNTIYF. The CDR3 nucleotides are TGTGCCAGCAGCTTAACAGGGGGCGGTGGAAACACCATATATTTT.

This clone appeared once. The chain joins TRBV10-3 to TRBJ2-6; 8 bases match TRBD1. This CDR3 is built from 21 residues. Germline trimming cut 4 bases from V and 2 bases from J; bases unmatched to any gene: 19. Germline V CDR1 and CDR2: ENHRY, SYGVKD. In DNA form, the CDR3 reads TGTGCCATCAGTGTTGCCGTGTTCCGAGGGACAGGTTCAGCTGGGGCCAACGTCCTGACTTTC. Translation gives CAISVAVFRGTGSAGANVLTF.

The gene calls are TRBV9 and TRBJ1-4, with D possibly TRBD1 on 6 matching bases. Germline CDR1 is SGDLS and CDR2 is YYNGEE. This CDR3 is 16 amino acids long. Trimming shortened V by 0 bases and J by 5 bases, and 14 bases separated the two germline ends. The DNA of the CDR3 is TGTGCCAGCAGCGTAGCGATTGGAGACAGGAATGAAAAACTGTTTTTT. This encodes CASSVAIGDRNEKLFF.

V usage is TRBV6-5 and J usage is TRBJ1-6; 7 bases line up with TRBD1. The ends lost 7 bases at V and 0 bases at J; junction bases unmatched: 3. From germline, CDR1 is MNHEY and CDR2 SVGAGI. CDR3 size: 15 residues. CDR3 residues: CASNRGSSYNSPLHF. The CDR3 nucleotides are TGTGCCAGCAACAGGGGCAGCTCCTATAATTCACCCCTCCACTTT.

This clone has only a few counts. V gene TRBV7-2 combines with J gene TRBJ2-7; the match to TRBD2 covers 11 bases. Looked up from germline, CDR1 is SGHTA and CDR2 is FQGNSA. J lost 5 bases, V lost 6 bases, and 3 bases had no gene match. The CDR3 covers 13 residues. The CDR3 coding sequence is TGTGCCAGCAGTTTGACTAGCGGGAACGAGCAGTACTTC. It specifies CASSLTSGNEQYF.